The rows below give T cell receptor beta chains drawn from one sample of a study of cytomegalovirus exposure and HLA in healthy donors. Assay used: immunoSEQ multiplex PCR; TCRdb lists only in-frame clones, some missing. There are 100,000 or so clones in the sample; about three quarters occur only once, and approximately 2.6% lies in the top ten. The sample was PBMCs. Every receptor here comes from a female donor in good health and CMV-seronegative. CDR3s include the opening cysteine and the closing phenylalanine or tryptophan. A D gene is named only where the DNA matches it firmly. Expanded clones are given a class, and other clones once, few, many or no size at all.

TRBD1	TRBV7-2	NA	TRBJ1-3	TGTGCCAGCAGCGTCGACAGGGCGGTGTTAGGAAACACCATATATTTT	CASSVDRAVLGNTIYF
NA	TRBV5-6	NA	TRBJ1-6	TGTGCCAGCAGCCTGAGGCAGAGCTCCTATAATTCACCCCTCCACTTT	CASSLRQSSYNSPLHF
NA	TRBV5-5	NA	TRBJ1-5	TGTGCCAGCAGCTCCTTAGGGTATAGCGGCAATCAGCCCCAGCATTTT	CASSSLGYSGNQPQHF
NA	TRBV6-5	NA	TRBJ1-1	TGTGCCAGCAGTTACGCGGAGAACACTGAAGCTTTCTTT	CASSYAENTEAFF
NA	TRBV6-6	NA	TRBJ1-1	TGTGCCAGCAGTTACGATTCTATGAACACTGAAGCTTTCTTT	CASSYDSMNTEAFF
TRBD2	TRBV9	NA	TRBJ2-3	TGTGCCAGCAGCGTTAGCGGGGGGCTACCAGATACGCAGTATTTT	CASSVSGGLPDTQYF
NA	TRBV6-6	NA	TRBJ2-7	TGTGCCAGCAGTTACTCGTTGGGCGACGAGCAGTACTTC	CASSYSLGDEQYF
NA	TRBV5-6	NA	TRBJ1-5	TGTGCCAGCAGTAACCTACAGGATCAGCCCCAGCATTTT	CASSNLQDQPQHF
NA	TRBV4-2	NA	TRBJ2-4	TGTGCCAGCAGCCAAGTTGACGACTCAAACATTCAGTACTTC	CASSQVDDSNIQYF
NA	TRBV9	NA	TRBJ2-5	TGTGCCAGCAGCACCCGAGCAGTGAGGGAGACCCAGTACTTC	CASSTRAVRETQYF
TRBD2	TRBV9	NA	TRBJ2-4	TGTGCCAGCAGCGTAGGGGGGGGAAACACTCAGTACTTC	CASSVGGGNTQYF
NA	TRBV19	NA	TRBJ2-2	TGTGCCAGTAGTATAGTTTCAGGGGGGTCCACCGGGGAGCTGTTTTTT	CASSIVSGGSTGELFF
NA	TRBV30	NA	TRBJ2-5	TGTGCCTGGAGTGTACAGTTGGGGGCCCGAGAGACCCAGTACTTC	CAWSVQLGARETQYF
NA	TRBV30	NA	TRBJ1-1	TGTGCCTGGAGGCGGGATAACACTGAAGCTTTCTTT	CAWRRDNTEAFF
TRBD1	TRBV2	NA	TRBJ1-2	TGTGCCAGCAGGGCGACAGGGGGCGGTGAGGGCTACACCTTC	CASRATGGGEGYTF
TRBD1	TRBV30	NA	TRBJ1-6	TGTGCCTGGTGGGACAGGGGGCATGTTTCACCCCTCCACTTT	CAWWDRGHVSPLHF
TRBD1	TRBV19	NA	TRBJ1-2	TGTGCCAGTAGTATAAAGGGACAGGTCTTCTATGGCTACACCTTC	CASSIKGQVFYGYTF
NA	TRBV6-5	NA	TRBJ1-6	TGTGCCAGCAGTTACCAGAAACCCCCGGCTAGTTCACCCCTCCACTTT	CASSYQKPPASSPLHF
TRBD1	TRBV25-1	NA	TRBJ1-1	TGTGCCAGCAGTGGGTGGGATAGGCAGGGGGCAGGCACTGAAGCTTTCTTT	CASSGWDRQGAGTEAFF
TRBD1	TRBV5-4	NA	TRBJ1-1	TGTGCCAGCAGCCCCGGGGCAGGGGGACCGAACACTGAAGCTTTCTTT	CASSPGAGGPNTEAFF
NA	TRBV7-2	NA	TRBJ2-5	TGTGCCAGCACCGCTAGAGGCGAGACCCAGTACTTC	CASTARGETQYF
NA	TRBV2	NA	TRBJ1-2	TGTGCCAGCAGTACTAACCGCGGTGGCGGCTACACCTTC	CASSTNRGGGYTF
TRBD1	TRBV5-1	NA	TRBJ1-1	TGCGCCAGCAGCGAGACAGGGGGCGGGATGAACACTGAAGCTTTCTTT	CASSETGGGMNTEAFF
TRBD2	TRBV19	NA	TRBJ2-1	TGTGCCAGTAGTTCAGTAGCGGGGGGGAATGAGCAGTTCTTC	CASSSVAGGNEQFF
NA	TRBV10-2	NA	TRBJ2-7	TGCGCCAGCAGTGAGGGGGCCGTGGAGCAGTACTTC	CASSEGAVEQYF
TRBD2	TRBV5-1	NA	TRBJ2-5	TGCGCCAGCAGCTGGGGGACTAGCGACGAGACCCAGTACTTC	CASSWGTSDETQYF
NA	TRBV2	once	TRBJ2-1	TGTGCCAGCAGGCTCGTAGAAAGCTCCTACAATGAGCAGTTCTTC	CASRLVESSYNEQFF
NA	TRBV29-1	NA	TRBJ1-2	TGCAGCGTTGAAGATGGGGGGGGGAATAACTATGGCTACACCTTC	CSVEDGGGNNYGYTF
NA	TRBV7-3	NA	TRBJ2-7	TGTGCCAGCAGCATCAGGGTGGGCGAGCAGTACTTC	CASSIRVGEQYF